This paragraph reports one T cell receptor beta chain. Other DNA sequences in the sample encode the same CDR3. This sample was included in a study of blood T cell repertoires in COVID-19. This CDR3 has 13 amino acids. Trimming left V 3 bases short and J 1 base short, with 6 bases between. Germline values: CDR1 SGHRS, CDR2 YFSETQ. Original data processing: Amplification from reference gene primers served as the basis for estimated nucleated cell counts. Produced via immunoSEQ multiplex PCR; TCRdb's table is partial and in-frame only. That table supplies the V and J calls and clone size; D and trimming were determined from the DNA. The table records roughly 280,000 clones, 70% to 90% of them present only once.

The chain carries TRBV5-1 and TRBJ2-3, with a tentative D call TRBD2 (5 bases). The sample comprised peripheral blood. This receptor was obtained from a woman aged 65 to 85 with acute or convalescent COVID-19. The DNA for the CDR3 is TGCGCCAGCAGCTCCGGGGGCACAGATACGCAGTATTTT. It translates to CASSSGGTDTQYF.